A selection of T cell receptor beta chains follows, all from one sample in a study of cytomegalovirus exposure and HLA in healthy donors. Produced via immunoSEQ multiplex PCR; TCRdb's table is partial and in-frame only. Found here are some 110,000 clones, around 89% of them singletons; the top ten hold around 2%. Specimen: PBMCs. The source is a man aged 18 to 29 in good health and CMV-seronegative. CDR3s include the opening cysteine and the closing phenylalanine or tryptophan. The D gene is left open where the match is weak. Clone sizes are given selectively: once, few, many, or a class where the clone is expanded.

D gene: -
V gene: TRBV5-1
clone size: once
J gene: TRBJ2-3
CDR3 DNA: TGCGCCAGCAGCTTGTTGGGGGGGCCAGATACGCAGTATTTT
CDR3 protein: CASSLLGGPDTQYF

D gene: TRBD2
V gene: TRBV9
clone size: -
J gene: TRBJ2-1
CDR3 DNA: TGTGCCAGCAGCTACACTAGCGGAGTGCGGTCCGATGAGCAGTTCTTC
CDR3 protein: CASSYTSGVRSDEQFF

D gene: TRBD2
V gene: TRBV29-1
clone size: -
J gene: TRBJ2-1
CDR3 DNA: TGCAGCGTCAAAACTAGCGGGAGGAAAAATGAGCAGTTCTTC
CDR3 protein: CSVKTSGRKNEQFF

D gene: -
V gene: TRBV30
clone size: -
J gene: TRBJ1-3
CDR3 DNA: TGTGCCACTACCCGGTCGCCTGGAAACACCATATATTTT
CDR3 protein: CATTRSPGNTIYF

D gene: -
V gene: TRBV7-6
clone size: -
J gene: TRBJ2-7
CDR3 DNA: TGTGCCAGCACCGAAGGGGAGGAGTACTACGAGCAGTACTTC
CDR3 protein: CASTEGEEYYEQYF

D gene: -
V gene: TRBV15
clone size: -
J gene: TRBJ1-4
CDR3 DNA: TGTGCCACCAGCAGAGAGGGCCCCGGCGTAGTAGCAACTAATGAAAAACTGTTTTTT
CDR3 protein: CATSREGPGVVATNEKLFF

D gene: -
V gene: TRBV11-2
clone size: -
J gene: TRBJ2-4
CDR3 DNA: TGTGCCAGCAGCTTACAGACACAAAAAAACATTCAGTACTTC
CDR3 protein: CASSLQTQKNIQYF

D gene: -
V gene: TRBV7-8
clone size: once
J gene: TRBJ1-2
CDR3 DNA: TGTGCCAGCAGCCCCATTAGGGGTGGCTACACCTTC
CDR3 protein: CASSPIRGGYTF

D gene: -
V gene: TRBV11-3
clone size: -
J gene: TRBJ2-1
CDR3 DNA: TGTGCCAGCAGCGAGGGTACAAGCTCCTACAATGAGCAGTTCTTC
CDR3 protein: CASSEGTSSYNEQFF

D gene: TRBD1
V gene: TRBV7-8
clone size: -
J gene: TRBJ1-1
CDR3 DNA: TGTGCCAGCAGCCCCCGGGACAGGGTTGGGGACACTGAAGCTTTCTTT
CDR3 protein: CASSPRDRVGDTEAFF

D gene: -
V gene: TRBV7-2
clone size: -
J gene: TRBJ2-7
CDR3 DNA: TGTGCCAGCAGCCCAGGGCGGATCGGCGAGCAGTACTTC
CDR3 protein: CASSPGRIGEQYF

D gene: TRBD1
V gene: TRBV15
clone size: -
J gene: TRBJ1-2
CDR3 DNA: TGTGCCACCAGCAGTACTTTCCTGAGGGACAGGGACTATGGCTACACCTTC
CDR3 protein: CATSSTFLRDRDYGYTF

D gene: -
V gene: TRBV2
clone size: -
J gene: TRBJ1-1
CDR3 DNA: TGTGCCAGCAGCCCCGGGTTGAACACTGAAGCTTTCTTT
CDR3 protein: CASSPGLNTEAFF

D gene: TRBD1
V gene: TRBV7-9
clone size: -
J gene: TRBJ2-7
CDR3 DNA: TGTGCCAGCAGCCTCGGACAGGTCTACGAGCAGTACTTC
CDR3 protein: CASSLGQVYEQYF

D gene: TRBD2
V gene: TRBV18
clone size: -
J gene: TRBJ2-1
CDR3 DNA: TGTGCCAGCTCACCACCCCATATCCCCGGGGGGGCCGAGGAGCAGTTCTTC
CDR3 protein: CASSPPHIPGGAEEQFF

D gene: -
V gene: TRBV27
clone size: -
J gene: TRBJ2-7
CDR3 DNA: TGTGCCAGCAGTTTACCACGTGGGGGCCTAGTACAAGAGCAGTACTTC
CDR3 protein: CASSLPRGGLVQEQYF